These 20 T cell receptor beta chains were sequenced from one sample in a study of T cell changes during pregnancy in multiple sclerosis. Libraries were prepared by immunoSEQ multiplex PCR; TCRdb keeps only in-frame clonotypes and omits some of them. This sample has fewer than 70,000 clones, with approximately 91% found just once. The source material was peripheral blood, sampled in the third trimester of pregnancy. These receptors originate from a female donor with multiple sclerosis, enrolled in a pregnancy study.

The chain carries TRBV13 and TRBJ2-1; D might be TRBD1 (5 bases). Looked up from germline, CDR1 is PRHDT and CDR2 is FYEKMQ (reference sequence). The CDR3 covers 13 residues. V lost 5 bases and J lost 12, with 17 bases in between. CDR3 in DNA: TGTGCCAGCAGCCCAGGGCCGACAGAGAGGCAGTTCTTC. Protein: CASSPGPTERQFF.

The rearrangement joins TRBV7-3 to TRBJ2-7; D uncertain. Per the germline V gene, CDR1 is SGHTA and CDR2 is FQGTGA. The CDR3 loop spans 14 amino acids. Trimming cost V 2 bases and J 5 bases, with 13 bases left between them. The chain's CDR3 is CASSLLPGTHEQYF. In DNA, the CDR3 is TGTGCCAGCAGCTTATTACCGGGTACCCACGAGCAGTACTTC.

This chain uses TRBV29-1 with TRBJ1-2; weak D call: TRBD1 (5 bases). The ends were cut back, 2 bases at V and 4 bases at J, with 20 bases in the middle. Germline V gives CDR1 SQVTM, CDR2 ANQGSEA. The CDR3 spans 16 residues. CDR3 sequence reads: CSVERGGLLDFYGYTF. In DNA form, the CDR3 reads TGCAGCGTTGAAAGGGGAGGGCTTCTTGACTTCTATGGCTACACCTTC.

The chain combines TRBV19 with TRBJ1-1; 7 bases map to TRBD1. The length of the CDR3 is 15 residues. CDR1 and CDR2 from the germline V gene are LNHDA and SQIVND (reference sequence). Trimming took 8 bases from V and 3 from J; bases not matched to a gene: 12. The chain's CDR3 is CASLPVGRGDTEAFF. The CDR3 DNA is TGTGCCAGTCTCCCCGTTGGCAGGGGGGACACTGAAGCTTTCTTT.

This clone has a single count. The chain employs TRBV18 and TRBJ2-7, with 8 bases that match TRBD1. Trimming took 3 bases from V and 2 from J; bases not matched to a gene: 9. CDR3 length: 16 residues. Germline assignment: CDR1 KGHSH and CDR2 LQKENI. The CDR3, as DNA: TGTGCCAGCTCACCGAGAACCGGACAGGGAGCCTACGAGCAGTACTTC. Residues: CASSPRTGQGAYEQYF.

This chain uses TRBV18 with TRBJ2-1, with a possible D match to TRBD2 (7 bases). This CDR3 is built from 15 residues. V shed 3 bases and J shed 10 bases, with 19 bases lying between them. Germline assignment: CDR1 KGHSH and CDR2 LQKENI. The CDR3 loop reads CASSPRGAPRGEQFF. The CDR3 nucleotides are TGTGCCAGCTCACCTCGGGGGGCCCCCCGGGGGGAGCAGTTCTTC.

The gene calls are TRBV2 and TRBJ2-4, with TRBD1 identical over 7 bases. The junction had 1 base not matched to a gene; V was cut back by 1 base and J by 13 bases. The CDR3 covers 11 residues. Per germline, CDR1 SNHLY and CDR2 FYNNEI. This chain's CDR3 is CASSEEGAQYF. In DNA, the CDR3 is TGTGCCAGCAGTGAAGAGGGGGCACAGTACTTC.

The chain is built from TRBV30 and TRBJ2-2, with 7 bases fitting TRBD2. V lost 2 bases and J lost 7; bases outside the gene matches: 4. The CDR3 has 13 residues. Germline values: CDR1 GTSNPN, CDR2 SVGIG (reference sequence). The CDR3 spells CAWSTSEDGELFF. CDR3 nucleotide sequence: TGTGCCTGGAGTACTAGCGAGGACGGGGAGCTGTTTTTT.

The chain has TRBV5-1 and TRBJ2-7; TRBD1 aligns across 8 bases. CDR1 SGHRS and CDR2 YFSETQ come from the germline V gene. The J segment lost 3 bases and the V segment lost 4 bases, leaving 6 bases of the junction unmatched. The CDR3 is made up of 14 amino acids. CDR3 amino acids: CASSPGQANYEQYF. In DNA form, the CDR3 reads TGCGCCAGCAGCCCGGGACAGGCGAACTACGAGCAGTACTTC.

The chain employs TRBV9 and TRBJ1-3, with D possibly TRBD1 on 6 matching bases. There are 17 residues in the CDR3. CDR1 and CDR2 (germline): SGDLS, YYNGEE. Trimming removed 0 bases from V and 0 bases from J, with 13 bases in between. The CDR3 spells CASSVGGGLSSGNTIYF. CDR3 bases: TGTGCCAGCAGCGTAGGTGGGGGCTTAAGCTCTGGAAACACCATATATTTT. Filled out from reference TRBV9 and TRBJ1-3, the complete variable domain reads DSGVTQTPKHLITATGQRVTLRCSPRSGDLSVYWYQQSLDQGLQFLIQYYNGEERAKGNILERFSAQQFPDLHSELNLSSLELGDSALYFCASSVGGGLSSGNTIYFGEGSWLTVV.

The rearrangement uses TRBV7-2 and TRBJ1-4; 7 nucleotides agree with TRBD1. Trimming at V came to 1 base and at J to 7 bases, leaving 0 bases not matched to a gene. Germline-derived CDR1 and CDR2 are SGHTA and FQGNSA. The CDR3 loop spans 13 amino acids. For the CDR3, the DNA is TGTGCCAGCAGCTTAGAGGGGGCTGAAAAACTGTTTTTT. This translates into CASSLEGAEKLFF. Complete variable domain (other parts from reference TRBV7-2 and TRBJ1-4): GAGVSQSPSNKVTEKGKDVELRCDPISGHTALYWYRQSLGQGLEFLIYFQGNSAPDKSGLPSDRFSAERTGGSVSTLTIQRTQQEDSAVYLCASSLEGAEKLFFGSGTQLSVL.

CDR3 DNA: TGTGCCAGCAGTGTCGTGGCGGGGGGCCTCAATGAGCAGTTCTTC. Translating it yields CASSVVAGGLNEQFF. The chain has TRBV9 and TRBJ2-1; the match to TRBD2 covers 8 bases. The V and J ends lost 5 bases and 6 bases, in that order; junction bases with no gene match: 10. The CDR3 has 15 residues. CDR1 is SGDLS, CDR2 YYNGEE, per germline.

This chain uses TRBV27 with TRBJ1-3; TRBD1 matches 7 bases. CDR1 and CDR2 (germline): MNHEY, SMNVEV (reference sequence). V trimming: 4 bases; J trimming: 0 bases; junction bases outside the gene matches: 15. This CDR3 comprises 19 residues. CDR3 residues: CASSSSRDRALLSGNTIYF. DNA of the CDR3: TGTGCCAGCAGTTCCAGCCGGGACAGAGCTCTCCTCTCTGGAAACACCATATATTTT.

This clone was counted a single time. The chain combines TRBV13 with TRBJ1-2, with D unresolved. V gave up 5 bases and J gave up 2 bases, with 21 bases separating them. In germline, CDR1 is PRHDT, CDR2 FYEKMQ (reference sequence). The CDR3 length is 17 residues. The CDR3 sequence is CASSLPLRRERNYGYTF. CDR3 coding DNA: TGTGCCAGCAGCCTCCCCCTTAGGAGGGAGCGGAACTATGGCTACACCTTC. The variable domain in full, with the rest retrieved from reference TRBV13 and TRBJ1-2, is AAGVIQSPRHLIKEKRETATLKCYPIPRHDTVYWYQQGPGQDPQFLISFYEKMQSDKGSIPDRFSAQQFSDYHSELNMSSLELGDSALYFCASSLPLRRERNYGYTFGSGTRLTVV.

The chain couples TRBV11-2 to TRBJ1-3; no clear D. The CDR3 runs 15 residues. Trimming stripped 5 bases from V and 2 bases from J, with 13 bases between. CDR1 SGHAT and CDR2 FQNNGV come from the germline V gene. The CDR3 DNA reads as TGTGCCAGCAGCCCGGTTACGAGCGCTGGAAACACCATATATTTT. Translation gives CASSPVTSAGNTIYF.

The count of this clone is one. Written as DNA, the CDR3 is TGTGCCAGCTCACCCATTATAGACAGGGGGACTGAAGCTTTCTTT. Translation: CASSPIIDRGTEAFF. The V gene is TRBV18, the J gene TRBJ1-1, with TRBD1 identical over 9 bases. The germline V gene encodes CDR1 KGHSH and CDR2 LQKENI. V trimming: 3 bases; J trimming: 5 bases; junction bases outside the gene matches: 7. The CDR3 spans 15 residues.

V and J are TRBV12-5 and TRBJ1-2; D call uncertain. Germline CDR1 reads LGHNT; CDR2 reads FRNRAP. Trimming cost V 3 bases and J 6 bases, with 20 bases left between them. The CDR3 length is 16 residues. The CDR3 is CASGFSILRSRHGYTF. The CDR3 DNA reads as TGTGCTAGTGGTTTCTCCATACTACGATCCCGGCATGGCTACACCTTC.

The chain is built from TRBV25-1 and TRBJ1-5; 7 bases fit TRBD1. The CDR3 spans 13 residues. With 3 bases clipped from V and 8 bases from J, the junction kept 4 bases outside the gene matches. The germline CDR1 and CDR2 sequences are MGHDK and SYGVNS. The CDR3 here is CASSEWTGEPQHF. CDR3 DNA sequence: TGTGCCAGCAGTGAGTGGACAGGTGAGCCCCAGCATTTT.

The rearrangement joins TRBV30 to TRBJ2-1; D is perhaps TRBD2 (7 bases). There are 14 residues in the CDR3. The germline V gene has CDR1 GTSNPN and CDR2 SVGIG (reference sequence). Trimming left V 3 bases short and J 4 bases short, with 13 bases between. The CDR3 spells CAWSLRGAYNEQFF. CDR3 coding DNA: TGTGCCTGGAGCCTACGGGGGGCATACAATGAGCAGTTCTTC.

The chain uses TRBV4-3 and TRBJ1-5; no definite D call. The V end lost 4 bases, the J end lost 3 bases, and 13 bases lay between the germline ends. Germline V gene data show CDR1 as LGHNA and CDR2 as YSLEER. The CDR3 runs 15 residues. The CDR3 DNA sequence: TGCGCCAGCAGCCTGTTTCCAGGAAACAATCAGCCCCAGCATTTT. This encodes CASSLFPGNNQPQHF.